The present T cell receptor (beta chain) was sequenced within a study of beta chain features in type 1 diabetes. The overall study: The samples had 90 million to 130 million sorted cells examined in all.

Germline trimming cut 5 bases from V and 5 bases from J; bases unmatched to any gene: 1. CDR3 length: 13 residues. From germline, CDR1 is MDHEN and CDR2 SYDVKM. Sequencing targeted expressed TCRB transcripts, as all isolated RNA had been reverse transcribed. The repertoire was sequenced with immunoSEQ multiplex PCR; TCRdb's copy has only in-frame clones and lacks some. This sample has tens of thousands of clones, with over 40% found just once. This clone was seen a handful of times. What it binds is not known. Cells sorted by CD45RO/CCR7/CD25/CD127/CD95/CD27 comprised CD4+ naive, central memory, regulatory and stem cell-like memory cells. The study's findings and limits: Moderate yet significant TCRB CDR3 shortening was seen in Type 1 diabetes patients in all four CD4+ subsets.

The source is a man younger than 45 with type 1 diabetes. V is TRBV28 and J is TRBJ2-7; 12 positions match TRBD2. Source material: Tregs from blood. The CDR3 region is CASSLAGGDEQYF. Here the CDR3 DNA reads TGTGCCAGCAGTCTAGCGGGAGGGGACGAGCAGTACTTC. The full variable domain, rest sourced from reference TRBV28 and TRBJ2-7, is DVKVTQSSRYLVKRTGEKVFLECVQDMDHENMFWYRQDPGLGLRLIYFSYDVKMKEKGDIPEGYSVSREKKERFSLILESASTNQTSMYLCASSLAGGDEQYFGPGTRLTVT.